Detailed here is one TCR beta chain. Its antigen is still unknown. This entry is derived from a study of radiotherapy plus CTLA-4 blockade in lung cancer. General study findings and limits: There was expansion of tumor-derived TCR clones in blood after radiotherapy plus ipilimumab.

The assay was immunoSEQ multiplex PCR, and TCRdb's table has in-frame clones only and misses some. The sample records some 66,000 clones, about 85% being singletons. Trimming took 4 bases from V and 2 from J; bases not matched to a gene: 3. The CDR3 has 16 residues. CDR1 is MNHEY and CDR2 is SVGAGI in the germline V gene. Sequenced material: peripheral blood, taken from a patient treated with radiotherapy plus ipilimumab. The sequence derives from a human donor with non-small cell lung cancer who had a partial response to radiotherapy plus ipilimumab. This chain connects TRBV6-5 to TRBJ2-3, with TRBD2 matching 13 bases. CDR3 DNA: TGTGCCAGCAGTTCCGGGACTAGCGGGACCACAGATACGCAGTATTTT. This gives the protein CASSSGTSGTTDTQYF.